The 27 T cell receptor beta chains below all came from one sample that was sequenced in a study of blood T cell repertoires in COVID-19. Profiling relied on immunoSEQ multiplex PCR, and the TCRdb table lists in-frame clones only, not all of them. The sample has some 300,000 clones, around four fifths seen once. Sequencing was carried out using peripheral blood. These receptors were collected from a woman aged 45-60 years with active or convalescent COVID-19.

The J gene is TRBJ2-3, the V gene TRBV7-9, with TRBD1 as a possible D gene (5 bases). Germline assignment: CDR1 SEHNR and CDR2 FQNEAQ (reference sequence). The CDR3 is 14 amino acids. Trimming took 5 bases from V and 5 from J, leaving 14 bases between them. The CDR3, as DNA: TGTGCCAGCAGCCCCTCGACAGTGCTAGATACGCAGTATTTT. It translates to CASSPSTVLDTQYF.

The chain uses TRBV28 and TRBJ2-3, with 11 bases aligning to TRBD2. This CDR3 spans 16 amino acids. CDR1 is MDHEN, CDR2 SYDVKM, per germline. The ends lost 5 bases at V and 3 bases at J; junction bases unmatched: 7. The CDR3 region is CASSARLAGSTDTQYF. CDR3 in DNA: TGTGCCAGCAGTGCCAGACTAGCGGGGTCTACAGATACGCAGTATTTT. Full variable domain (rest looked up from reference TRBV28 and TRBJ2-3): DVKVTQSSRYLVKRTGEKVFLECVQDMDHENMFWYRQDPGLGLRLIYFSYDVKMKEKGDIPEGYSVSREKKERFSLILESASTNQTSMYLCASSARLAGSTDTQYFGPGTRLTVL.

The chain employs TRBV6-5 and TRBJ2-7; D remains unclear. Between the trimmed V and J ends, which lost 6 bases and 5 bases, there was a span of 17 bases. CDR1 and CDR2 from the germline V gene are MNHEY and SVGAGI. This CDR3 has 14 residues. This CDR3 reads CASSLVEISHEQYF. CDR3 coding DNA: TGTGCCAGCAGCCTGGTCGAGATTTCCCACGAGCAGTACTTC.

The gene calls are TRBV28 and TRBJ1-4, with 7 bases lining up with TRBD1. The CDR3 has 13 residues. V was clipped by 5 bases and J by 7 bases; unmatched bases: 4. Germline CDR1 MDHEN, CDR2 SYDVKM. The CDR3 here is CASSPGDSEKLFF. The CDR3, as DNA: TGTGCCAGCAGTCCTGGGGACAGTGAAAAACTGTTTTTT.

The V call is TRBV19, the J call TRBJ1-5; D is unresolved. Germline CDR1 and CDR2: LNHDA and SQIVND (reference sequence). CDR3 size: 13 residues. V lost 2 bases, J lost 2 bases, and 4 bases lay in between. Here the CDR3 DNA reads TGTGCCAGTAGTATAAGCGGCAATCAGCCCCAGCATTTT. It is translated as CASSISGNQPQHF.

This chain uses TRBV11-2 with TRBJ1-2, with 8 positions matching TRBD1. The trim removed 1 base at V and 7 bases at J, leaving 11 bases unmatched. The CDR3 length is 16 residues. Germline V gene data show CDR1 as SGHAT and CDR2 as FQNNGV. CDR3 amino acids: CASSLGRGRFDFGYTF. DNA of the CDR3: TGTGCCAGCAGCTTAGGCAGGGGGCGATTCGACTTTGGCTACACCTTC. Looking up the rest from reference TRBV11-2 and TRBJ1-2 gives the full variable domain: EAGVAQSPRYKIIEKRQSVAFWCNPISGHATLYWYQQILGQGPKLLIQFQNNGVVDDSQLPKDRFSAERLKGVDSTLKIQPAKLEDSAVYLCASSLGRGRFDFGYTFGSGTRLTVV.

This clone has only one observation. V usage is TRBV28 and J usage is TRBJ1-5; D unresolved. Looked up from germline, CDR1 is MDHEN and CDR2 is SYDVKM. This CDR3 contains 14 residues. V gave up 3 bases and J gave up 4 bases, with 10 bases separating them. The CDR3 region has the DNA TGTGCCAGCAGTTTCCGGGGTACTAATCAGCCCCAGCATTTT. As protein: CASSFRGTNQPQHF.

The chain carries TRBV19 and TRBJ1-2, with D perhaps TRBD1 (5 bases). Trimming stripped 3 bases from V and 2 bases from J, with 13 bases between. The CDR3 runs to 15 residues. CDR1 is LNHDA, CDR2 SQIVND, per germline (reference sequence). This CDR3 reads CASSIQPTANYGYTF. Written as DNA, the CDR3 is TGTGCCAGTAGTATTCAGCCGACAGCCAACTATGGCTACACCTTC.

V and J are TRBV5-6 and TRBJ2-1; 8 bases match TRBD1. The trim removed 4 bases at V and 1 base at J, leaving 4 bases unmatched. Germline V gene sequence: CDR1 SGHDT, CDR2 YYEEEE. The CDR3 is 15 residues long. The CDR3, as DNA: TGTGCCAGCAGCAAAGACAGGGGATCCTACAATGAGCAGTTCTTC. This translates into CASSKDRGSYNEQFF.

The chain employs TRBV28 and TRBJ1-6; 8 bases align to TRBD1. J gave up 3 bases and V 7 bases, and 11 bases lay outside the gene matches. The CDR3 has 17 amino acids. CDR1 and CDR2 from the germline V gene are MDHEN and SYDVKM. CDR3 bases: TGTGCCAGCATTTACGGGGGACAGGTTAACTATAATTCACCCCTCCACTTT. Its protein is CASIYGGQVNYNSPLHF.

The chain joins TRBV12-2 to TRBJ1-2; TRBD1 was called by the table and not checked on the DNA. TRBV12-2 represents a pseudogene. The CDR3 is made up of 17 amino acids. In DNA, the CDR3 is TGTGCAAGTCGCTTAGGGTCCGGGACAGGGCATGTCTATGGCTACACCTTC. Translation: CASRLGSGTGHVYGYTF.

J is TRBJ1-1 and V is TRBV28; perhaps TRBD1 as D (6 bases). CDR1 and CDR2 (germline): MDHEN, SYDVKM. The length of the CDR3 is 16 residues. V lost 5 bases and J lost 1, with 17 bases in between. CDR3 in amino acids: CASSTGGLRGNTEAFF. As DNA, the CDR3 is TGTGCCAGCAGTACGGGGGGCTTAAGGGGGAACACTGAAGCTTTCTTT.

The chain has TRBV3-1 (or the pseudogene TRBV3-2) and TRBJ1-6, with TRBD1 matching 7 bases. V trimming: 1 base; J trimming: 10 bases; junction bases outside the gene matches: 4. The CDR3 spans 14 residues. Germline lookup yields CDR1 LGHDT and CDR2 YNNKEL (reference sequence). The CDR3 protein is CASSQVARGSPLHF. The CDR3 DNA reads TGTGCCAGCAGCCAAGTGGCCAGGGGGTCACCCCTCCACTTT.

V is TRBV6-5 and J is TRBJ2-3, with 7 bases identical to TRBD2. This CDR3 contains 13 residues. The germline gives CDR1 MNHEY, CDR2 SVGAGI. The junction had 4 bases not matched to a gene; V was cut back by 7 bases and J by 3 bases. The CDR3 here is CASTRGRTDTQYF. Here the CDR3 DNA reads TGTGCCAGCACCCGCGGGAGAACAGATACGCAGTATTTT.

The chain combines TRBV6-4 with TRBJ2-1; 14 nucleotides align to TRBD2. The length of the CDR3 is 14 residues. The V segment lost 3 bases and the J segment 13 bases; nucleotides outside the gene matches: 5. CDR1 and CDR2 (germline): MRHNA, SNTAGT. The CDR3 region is CASSEGTSGSPQFF. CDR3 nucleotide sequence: TGTGCCAGCAGTGAAGGGACTAGCGGGAGCCCCCAGTTCTTC.

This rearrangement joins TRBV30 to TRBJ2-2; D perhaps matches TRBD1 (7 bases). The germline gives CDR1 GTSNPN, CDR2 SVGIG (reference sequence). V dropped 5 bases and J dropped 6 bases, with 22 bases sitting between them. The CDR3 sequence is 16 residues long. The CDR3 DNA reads TGTGCCTGGTCCCAAGCGGGCAGGGGGTTTGCCGGGGAGCTGTTTTTT. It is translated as CAWSQAGRGFAGELFF.

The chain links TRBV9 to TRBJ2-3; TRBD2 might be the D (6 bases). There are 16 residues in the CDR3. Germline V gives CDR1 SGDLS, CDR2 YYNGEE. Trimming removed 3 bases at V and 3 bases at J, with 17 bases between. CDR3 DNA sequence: TGTGCCAGCAGCGACCCCCTGGGGAGGAGGACAGATACGCAGTATTTT. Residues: CASSDPLGRRTDTQYF.

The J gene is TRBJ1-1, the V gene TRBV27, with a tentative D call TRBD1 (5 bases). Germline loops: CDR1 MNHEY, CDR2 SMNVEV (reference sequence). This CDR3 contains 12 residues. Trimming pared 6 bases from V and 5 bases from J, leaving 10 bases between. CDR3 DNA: TGTGCCAGCAGAGGGGCCAAAACTGAAGCTTTCTTT. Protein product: CASRGAKTEAFF.

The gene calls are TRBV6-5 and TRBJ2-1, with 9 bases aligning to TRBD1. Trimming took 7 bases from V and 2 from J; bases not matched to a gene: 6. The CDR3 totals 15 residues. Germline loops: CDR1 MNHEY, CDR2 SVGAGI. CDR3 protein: CASTPGTGPYNEQFF. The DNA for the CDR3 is TGTGCCAGCACCCCCGGGACAGGGCCCTACAATGAGCAGTTCTTC.

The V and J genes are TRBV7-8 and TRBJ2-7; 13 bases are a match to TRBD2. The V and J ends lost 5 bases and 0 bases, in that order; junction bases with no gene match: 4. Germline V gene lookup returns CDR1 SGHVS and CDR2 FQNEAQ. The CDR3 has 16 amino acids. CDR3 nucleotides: TGTGCCAGCAGCCGTAGACTAGCGGGGGGCTCCTACGAGCAGTACTTC. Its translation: CASSRRLAGGSYEQYF. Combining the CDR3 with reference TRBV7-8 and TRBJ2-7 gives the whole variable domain GAGVSQSPRYKVAKRGQDVALRCDPISGHVSLFWYQQALGQGPEFLTYFQNEAQLDKSGLPSDRFFAERPEGSVSTLKIQRTQQEDSAVYLCASSRRLAGGSYEQYFGPGTRLTVT.

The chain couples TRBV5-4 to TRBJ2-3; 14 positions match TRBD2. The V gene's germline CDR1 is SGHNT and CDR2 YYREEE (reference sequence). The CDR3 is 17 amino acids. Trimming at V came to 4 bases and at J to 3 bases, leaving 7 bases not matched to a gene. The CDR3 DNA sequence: TGTGCCAGCAGCCCGGGGACTAGCGGGAGAGAAACAGATACGCAGTATTTT. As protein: CASSPGTSGRETDTQYF.

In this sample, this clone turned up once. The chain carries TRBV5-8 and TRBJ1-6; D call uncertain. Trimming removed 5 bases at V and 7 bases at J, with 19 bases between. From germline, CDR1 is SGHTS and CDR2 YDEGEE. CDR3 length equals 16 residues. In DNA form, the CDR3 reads TGTGCCAGCAGTCACGAACCCCCAGGTCTAAATTCACCCCTCCACTTT. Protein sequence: CASSHEPPGLNSPLHF. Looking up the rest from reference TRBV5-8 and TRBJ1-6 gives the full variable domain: EAGVTQSPTHLIKTRGQQATLRCSPISGHTSVYWYQQALGLGLQFLLWYDEGEERNRGNFPPRFSGRQFPNYSSELNVNALELEDSALYLCASSHEPPGLNSPLHFGNGTRLTVT.

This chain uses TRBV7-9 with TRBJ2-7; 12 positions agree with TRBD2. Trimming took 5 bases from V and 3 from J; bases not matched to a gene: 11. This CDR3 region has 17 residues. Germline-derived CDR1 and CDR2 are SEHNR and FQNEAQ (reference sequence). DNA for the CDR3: TGTGCCAGCAGCCACTCCCCCGTGGGACTAGCGGGCTACGAGCAGTACTTC. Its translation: CASSHSPVGLAGYEQYF.

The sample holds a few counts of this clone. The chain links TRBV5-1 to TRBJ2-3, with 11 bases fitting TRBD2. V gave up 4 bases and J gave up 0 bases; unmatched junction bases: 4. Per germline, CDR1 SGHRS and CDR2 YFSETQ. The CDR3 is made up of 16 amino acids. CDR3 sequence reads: CASSPRTSGSTDTQYF. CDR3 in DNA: TGCGCCAGCAGCCCCCGGACTAGCGGGAGCACAGATACGCAGTATTTT. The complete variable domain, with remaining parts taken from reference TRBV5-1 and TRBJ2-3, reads KAGVTQTPRYLIKTRGQQVTLSCSPISGHRSVSWYQQTPGQGLQFLFEYFSETQRNKGNFPGRFSGRQFSNSRSEMNVSTLELGDSALYLCASSPRTSGSTDTQYFGPGTRLTVL.

The CDR3 coding sequence is TGTGCCAGCAGCGTAGAGCAGAACACCGGGGAGCTGTTTTTT. It is translated as CASSVEQNTGELFF. V gene TRBV9 combines with J gene TRBJ2-2; D is uncertain. The CDR3 loop spans 14 amino acids. Trimming left V 0 bases short and J 1 base short, with 4 bases between. Germline CDR1 reads SGDLS; CDR2 reads YYNGEE.

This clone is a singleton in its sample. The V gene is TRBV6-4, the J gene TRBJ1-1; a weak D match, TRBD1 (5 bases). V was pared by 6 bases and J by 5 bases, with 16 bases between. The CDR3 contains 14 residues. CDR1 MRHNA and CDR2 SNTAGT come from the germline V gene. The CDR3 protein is CASRQDSLFTEAFF. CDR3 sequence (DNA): TGTGCCAGCAGACAAGACAGTCTATTTACTGAAGCTTTCTTT.

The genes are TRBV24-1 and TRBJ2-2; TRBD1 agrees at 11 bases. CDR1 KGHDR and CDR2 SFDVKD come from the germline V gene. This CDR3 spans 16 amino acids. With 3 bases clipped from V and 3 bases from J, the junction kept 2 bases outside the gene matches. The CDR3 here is CATSDTGQGDTGELFF. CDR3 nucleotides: TGTGCCACCAGTGATACGGGACAGGGGGACACCGGGGAGCTGTTTTTT.